Sequencing of this T cell receptor (beta chain) was carried out in a study of blood T cell repertoires in COVID-19. About the research overall: Acute-phase and convalescent COVID-19 samples originated in the United States, Italy and Spain.

The assay was immunoSEQ multiplex PCR, and TCRdb's table has in-frame clones only and misses some. The table has 190,000 or so clones, 94% seen once. Seattle's enrolled individuals joined amid active infection and were then monitored longitudinally. In this sample, this clone turned up once. Trimming took 4 bases from V and 7 from J; bases not matched to a gene: 7. The CDR3 is made up of 14 amino acids. Germline-derived CDR1 and CDR2 are SQVTM and ANQGSEA. This sequence originates from a man younger than 40 with COVID-19, enrolled during active disease. The sample consisted of peripheral blood. The chain links TRBV29-1 to TRBJ2-2, with 9 positions matching TRBD2. The CDR3 DNA is TGCAGCGTTGTTCTAGCGGGGACCGGCGGGGAGCTGTTTTTT. It translates to CSVVLAGTGGELFF.